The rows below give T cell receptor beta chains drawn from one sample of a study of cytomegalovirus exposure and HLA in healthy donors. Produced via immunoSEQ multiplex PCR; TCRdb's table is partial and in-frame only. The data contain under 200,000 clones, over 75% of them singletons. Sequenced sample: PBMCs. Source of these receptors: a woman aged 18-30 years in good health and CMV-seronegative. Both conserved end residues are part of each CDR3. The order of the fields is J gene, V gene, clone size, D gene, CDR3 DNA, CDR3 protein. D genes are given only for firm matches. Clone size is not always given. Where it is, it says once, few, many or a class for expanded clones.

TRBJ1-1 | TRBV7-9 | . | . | TGTGCCAGCAGCCCCTGGACTGAGAACACTGAAGCTTTCTTT | CASSPWTENTEAFF
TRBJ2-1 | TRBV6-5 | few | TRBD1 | TGTGCCAGCAGTCAGGGACAGGGGGTGGGTAAAGAGCAGTTCTTC | CASSQGQGVGKEQFF
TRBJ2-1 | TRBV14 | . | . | TGTGCCAGCAGCCAAGTTAGGCTAGCGCTATACAATGAGCAGTTCTTC | CASSQVRLALYNEQFF
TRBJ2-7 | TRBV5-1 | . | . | TGCGCCAGCAGCTTCCGGGACATCTCCTACGAGCAGTACTTC | CASSFRDISYEQYF
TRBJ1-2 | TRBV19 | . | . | TGTGCCAGTAGTATGGGGGCCTCTTGGGATGGCTACACCTTC | CASSMGASWDGYTF
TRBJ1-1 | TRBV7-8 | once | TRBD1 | TGTGCCACTAGGGACAGCCGGAACACTGAAGCTTTCTTT | CATRDSRNTEAFF
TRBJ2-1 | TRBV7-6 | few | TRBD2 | TGTGCCAGCAGCTTATCGGCTAGCGGGAGGGTAAGCTCCTACAATGAGCAGTTCTTC | CASSLSASGRVSSYNEQFF
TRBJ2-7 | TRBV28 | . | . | TGTGCCAGCAGTTTACCGGGCTACGAGCAGTACTTC | CASSLPGYEQYF
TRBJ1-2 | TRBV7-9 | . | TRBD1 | TGTGCCAGCAGCTTAGATTGGACAGGTCATGGCTACACCTTC | CASSLDWTGHGYTF
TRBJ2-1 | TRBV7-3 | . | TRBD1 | TGTGCCAGCAGCGCTGATCCCCGGGTACAGGGGTCCTTTGCTTACAATGAGCAGTTCTTC | CASSADPRVQGSFAYNEQFF
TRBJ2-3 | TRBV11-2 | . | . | TGTGCCAGCAGCCTCAACGGGGGTGGCACAGATACGCAGTATTTT | CASSLNGGGTDTQYF
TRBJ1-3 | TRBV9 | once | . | TGTGCCAGCAGCGTAGGCTTCAGCTCTGGAAACACCATATATTTT | CASSVGFSSGNTIYF
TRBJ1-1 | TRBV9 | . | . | TGTGCCAGCAGCTTGAGTGGTGGAGGACCGAACACTGAAGCTTTCTTT | CASSLSGGGPNTEAFF
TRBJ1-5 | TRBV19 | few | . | TGTGCCAGTAGTCCTAAACAGGGATACAATCAGCCCCAGCATTTT | CASSPKQGYNQPQHF
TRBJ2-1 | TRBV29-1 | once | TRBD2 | TGCAGCGTTATGGGGGAGGGCCTCAATGAGCAGTTCTTC | CSVMGEGLNEQFF
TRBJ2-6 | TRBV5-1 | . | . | TGCGCCAGCAGCTTGGGACAAGCTGGGGCCAACGTCCTGACTTTC | CASSLGQAGANVLTF
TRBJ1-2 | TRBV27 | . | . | TGTGCCAGCAGTTTTGGCAGTAACTATGGCTACACCTTC | CASSFGSNYGYTF
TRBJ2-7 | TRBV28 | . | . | TGTGCCAGCAGTTTAGCGGGCTGGCAGTACTTC | CASSLAGWQYF
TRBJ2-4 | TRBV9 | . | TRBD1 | TGTGCCAGCAGCGTAGACCCTGCAGGGGGCAAAAACATTCAGTACTTC | CASSVDPAGGKNIQYF
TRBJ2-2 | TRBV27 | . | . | TGTGCCAGCAGTTTATCGACAGGTCGGGTGGCCGGGGAGCTGTTTTTT | CASSLSTGRVAGELFF
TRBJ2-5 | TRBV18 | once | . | TGTGCCAGCTCACCACCGGGGCAGGTCCAAGAGACCCAGTACTTC | CASSPPGQVQETQYF
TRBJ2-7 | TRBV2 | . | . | TGTGCCAGCCTCGATGAGGCAGGGATTATCTACGAGCAGTACTTC | CASLDEAGIIYEQYF
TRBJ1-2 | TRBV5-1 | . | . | TGCGCCAGCAGCTTAACCGTGGGCTCATCTTATGGCTACACCTTC | CASSLTVGSSYGYTF
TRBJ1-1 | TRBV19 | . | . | TGTGCCAGTAGTCTATCTCAGTCGACAGCTCGTGAAGCTTTCTTT | CASSLSQSTAREAFF
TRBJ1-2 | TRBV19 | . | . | TGTGCCAGTAAATATGACAGGAGCTACGGGGGCTACACCTTC | CASKYDRSYGGYTF
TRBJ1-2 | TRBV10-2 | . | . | TGCGCCAGCAGTTGGGCAGGCGACAACTATGGCTACACCTTC | CASSWAGDNYGYTF
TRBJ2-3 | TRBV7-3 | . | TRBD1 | TGTGCCAGCAGCGTCGCTGCAGGGGGCAGGGGATCAGATACGCAGTATTTT | CASSVAAGGRGSDTQYF
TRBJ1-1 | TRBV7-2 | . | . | TGTGCCAGCAGCTTAGCGGCGGCGAACACTGAAGCTTTCTTT | CASSLAAANTEAFF
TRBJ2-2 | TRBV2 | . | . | TGTGCCAGCAGTGCTCTAGCGCTGAACACCGGGGAGCTGTTTTTT | CASSALALNTGELFF
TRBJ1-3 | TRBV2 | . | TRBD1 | TGTGCCAGCAGTGAGACCGAGACAGGGGCTCGGAACACCATATATTTT | CASSETETGARNTIYF
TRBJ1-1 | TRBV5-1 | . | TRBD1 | TGCGCCAGCACCCCATTCCCCCCGGGACAGGGGATTATGGCTGAAGCTTTCTTT | CASTPFPPGQGIMAEAFF
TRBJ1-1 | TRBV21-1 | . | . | TGTGCCATTTCGATACCACCGCGGGACAGCATGAACACTGAAGCTTTCTTT | CAISIPPRDSMNTEAFF
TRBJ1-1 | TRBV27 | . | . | TGTGCCAGCAGTTTATCGAAGTTCAGAGAAGCTTTCTTT | CASSLSKFREAFF
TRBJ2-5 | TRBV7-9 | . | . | TGTGCCAGCAGCTTAGCCGGGGGGCGAGAGGAGACCCAGTACTTC | CASSLAGGREETQYF
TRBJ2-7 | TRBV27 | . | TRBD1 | TGTGCCAGCAGGGAGAACAGGGGTAGCTCCTACGAGCAGTACTTC | CASRENRGSSYEQYF
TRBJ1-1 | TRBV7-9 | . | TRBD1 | TGTGCCAGCAGCTCGCAGGGGGCCGAAGCTTTCTTT | CASSSQGAEAFF
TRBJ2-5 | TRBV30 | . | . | TGTGCCTGGAGTGTGGGGGGAGAGACCCAGTACTTC | CAWSVGGETQYF
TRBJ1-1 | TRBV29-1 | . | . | TGCAGCGTTGCCGCAGGGCCGAACACTGAAGCTTTCTTT | CSVAAGPNTEAFF
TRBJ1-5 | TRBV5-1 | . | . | TGCGCCAGCAGCTTGGATAGGGGCGATCAGCCCCAGCATTTT | CASSLDRGDQPQHF
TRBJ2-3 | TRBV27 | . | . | TGTGCCAGCAGTTCGCCTGGACTACCGAGCACAGATACGCAGTATTTT | CASSSPGLPSTDTQYF
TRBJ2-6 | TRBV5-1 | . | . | TGCGCCAGCAGCTCCGGGAGCTCTGGGGCCAACGCCCTGACTTTC | CASSSGSSGANALTF
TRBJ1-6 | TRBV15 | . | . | TGTGCCACCAGCAGGTTACCAGGGGAGTCCTATAATTCACCCCTCCACTTT | CATSRLPGESYNSPLHF
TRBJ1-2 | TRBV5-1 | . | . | TGCGCCAGCAGCTTGGACTCTAGCTATGGCTACACCTTC | CASSLDSSYGYTF
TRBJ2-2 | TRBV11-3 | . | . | TGTAACCTGACAGGAGAAGACGGGCGAGGCCCGTACACCGGGGAGCTGTTTTTT | CNLTGEDGRGPYTGELFF
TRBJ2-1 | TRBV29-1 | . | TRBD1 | TGCAGCGCCGCCAGAGTGACAGGGGGCAATGAGCAGTTCTTC | CSAARVTGGNEQFF
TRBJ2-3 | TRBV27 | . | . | TGTGCCAGCAGCATTTTCCCTCCGCTTCCCGGGGCAGATACGCAGTATTTT | CASSIFPPLPGADTQYF
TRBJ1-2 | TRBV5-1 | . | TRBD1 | TGCGCCAGCAGCTTGAATCGGACAGGGGATGATGGCTACACCTTC | CASSLNRTGDDGYTF